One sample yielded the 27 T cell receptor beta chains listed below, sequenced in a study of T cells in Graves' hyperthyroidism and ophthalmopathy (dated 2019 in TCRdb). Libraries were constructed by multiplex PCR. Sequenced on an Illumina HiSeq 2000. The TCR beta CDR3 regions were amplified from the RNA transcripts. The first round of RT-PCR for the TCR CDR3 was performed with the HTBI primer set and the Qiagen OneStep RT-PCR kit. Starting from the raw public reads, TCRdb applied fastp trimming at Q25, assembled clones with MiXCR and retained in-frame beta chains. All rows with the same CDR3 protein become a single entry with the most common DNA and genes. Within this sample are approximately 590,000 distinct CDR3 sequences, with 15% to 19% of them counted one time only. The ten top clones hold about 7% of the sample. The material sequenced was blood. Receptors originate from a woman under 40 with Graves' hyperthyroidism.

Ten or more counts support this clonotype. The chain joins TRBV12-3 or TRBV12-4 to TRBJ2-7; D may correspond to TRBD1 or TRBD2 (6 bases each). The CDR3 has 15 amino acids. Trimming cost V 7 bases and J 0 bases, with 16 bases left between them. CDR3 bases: TGTGCCAGCATGAACGGAGGGGGAGTCTCCTACGAGCAGTACTTC. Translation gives CASMNGGGVSYEQYF.

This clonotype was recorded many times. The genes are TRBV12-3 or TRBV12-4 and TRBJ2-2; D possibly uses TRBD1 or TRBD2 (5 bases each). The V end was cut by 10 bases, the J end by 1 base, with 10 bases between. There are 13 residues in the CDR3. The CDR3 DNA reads TGTGCCACGGGACCGGTGAACACCGGGGAGCTGTTTTTT. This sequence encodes CATGPVNTGELFF.

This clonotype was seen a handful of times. The chain's CDR3 is CASSWGERSTYEQYF. The CDR3 region has the DNA TGTGCCAGCAGTTGGGGGGAACGCAGTACCTACGAGCAGTACTTC. V and J are TRBV6-2 or TRBV6-3 and TRBJ2-7; tentatively, D is TRBD2 (6 bases). CDR1 is MNHEY, CDR2 SVGEGT, per germline. V was clipped by 4 bases and J by 2 bases, with 15 bases between them. CDR3 size: 15 residues.

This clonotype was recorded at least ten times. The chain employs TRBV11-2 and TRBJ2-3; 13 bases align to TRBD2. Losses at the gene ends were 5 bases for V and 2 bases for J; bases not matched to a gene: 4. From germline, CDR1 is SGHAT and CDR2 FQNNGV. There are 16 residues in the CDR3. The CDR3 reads CASSPGLAGDTDTQYF. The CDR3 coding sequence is TGTGCCAGCAGCCCCGGACTAGCGGGAGACACAGATACGCAGTATTTT.

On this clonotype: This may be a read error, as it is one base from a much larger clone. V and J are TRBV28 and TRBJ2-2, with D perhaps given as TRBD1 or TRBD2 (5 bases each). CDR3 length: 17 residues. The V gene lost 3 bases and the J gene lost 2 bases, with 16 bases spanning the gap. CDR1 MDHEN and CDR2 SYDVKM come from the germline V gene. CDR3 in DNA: TGTGCCAGCAGTTTGTATACCGGGACGAGAAACACCGGGGAGCTGTTTTTT. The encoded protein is CASSLYTGTRNTGELFF.

DNA for the CDR3: TGCGCCAGCAGCTTGGGGCCACAGGGGACGATGGATTCACCCCTCCACTTT. Protein: CASSLGPQGTMDSPLHF. The chain recombines TRBV5-1 with TRBJ1-6, with 7 bases fitting TRBD1. Germline-derived CDR1 and CDR2 are SGHRS and YFSETQ. The CDR3 is made up of 17 amino acids. The ends lost 0 bases at V and 8 bases at J; junction bases unmatched: 11.

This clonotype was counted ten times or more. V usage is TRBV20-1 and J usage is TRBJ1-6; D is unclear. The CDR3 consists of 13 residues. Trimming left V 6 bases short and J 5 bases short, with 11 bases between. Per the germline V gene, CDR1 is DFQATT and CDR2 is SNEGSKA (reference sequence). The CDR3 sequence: CSARGVDNSPLHF. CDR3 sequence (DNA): TGCAGTGCCCGCGGCGTGGATAATTCACCCCTCCACTTT.

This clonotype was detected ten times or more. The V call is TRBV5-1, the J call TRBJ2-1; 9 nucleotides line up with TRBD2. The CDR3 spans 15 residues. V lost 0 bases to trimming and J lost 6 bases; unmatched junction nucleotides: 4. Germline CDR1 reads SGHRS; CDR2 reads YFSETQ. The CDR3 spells CASSLVLAGSNEQFF. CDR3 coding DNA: TGCGCCAGCAGCTTGGTTCTAGCGGGAAGCAATGAGCAGTTCTTC.

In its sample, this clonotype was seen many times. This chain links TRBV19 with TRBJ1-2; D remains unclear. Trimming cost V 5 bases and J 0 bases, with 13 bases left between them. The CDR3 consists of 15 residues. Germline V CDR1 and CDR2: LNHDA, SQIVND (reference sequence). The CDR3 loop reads CASSLRTVPNYGYTF. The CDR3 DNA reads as TGTGCCAGTAGTCTTCGGACCGTCCCTAACTATGGCTACACCTTC.

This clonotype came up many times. For the CDR3, the DNA is TGTGCCAGCAGCCACGGCGGGCGGTTGAACACCGGGGAGCTGTTTTTT. Amino acid sequence: CASSHGGRLNTGELFF. This chain links TRBV11-3 with TRBJ2-2; TRBD2 might be the D (5 bases). The germline gives CDR1 SGHNT, CDR2 YENEEA. Trimming pared 5 bases from V and 1 base from J, leaving 14 bases between. CDR3 length: 16 amino acids.

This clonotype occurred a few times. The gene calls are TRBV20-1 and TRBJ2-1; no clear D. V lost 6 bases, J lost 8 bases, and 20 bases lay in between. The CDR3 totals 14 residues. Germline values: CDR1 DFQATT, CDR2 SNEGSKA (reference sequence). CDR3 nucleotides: TGCAGTGCCGACTCGTTCACGTTGGTGGATGAGCAGTTCTTC. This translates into CSADSFTLVDEQFF.

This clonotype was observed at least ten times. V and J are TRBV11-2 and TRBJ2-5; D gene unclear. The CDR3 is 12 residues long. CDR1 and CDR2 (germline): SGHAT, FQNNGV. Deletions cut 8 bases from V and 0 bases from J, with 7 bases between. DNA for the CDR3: TGTGCCAGCTCGCAGTACCAAGAGACCCAGTACTTC. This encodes CASSQYQETQYF.

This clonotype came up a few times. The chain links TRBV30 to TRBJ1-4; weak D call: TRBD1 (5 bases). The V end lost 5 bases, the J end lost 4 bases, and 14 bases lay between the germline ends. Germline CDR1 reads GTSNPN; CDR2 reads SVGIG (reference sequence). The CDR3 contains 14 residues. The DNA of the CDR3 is TGTGCCTGGGGACCGGGGGGATATAATGAAAAACTGTTTTTT. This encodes CAWGPGGYNEKLFF. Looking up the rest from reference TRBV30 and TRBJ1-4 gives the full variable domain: SQTIHQWPATLVQPVGSPLSLECTVEGTSNPNLYWYRQAAGRGLQLLFYSVGIGQISSEVPQNLSASRPQDRQFILSSKKLLLSDSGFYLCAWGPGGYNEKLFFGSGTQLSVL.

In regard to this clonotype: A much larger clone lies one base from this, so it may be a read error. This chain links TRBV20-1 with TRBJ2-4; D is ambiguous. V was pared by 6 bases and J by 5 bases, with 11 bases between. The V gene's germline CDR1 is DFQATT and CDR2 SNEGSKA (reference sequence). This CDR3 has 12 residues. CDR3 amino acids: CSAVFAENIQYF. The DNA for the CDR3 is TGCAGTGCAGTGTTTGCGGAAAACATTCAGTACTTC.

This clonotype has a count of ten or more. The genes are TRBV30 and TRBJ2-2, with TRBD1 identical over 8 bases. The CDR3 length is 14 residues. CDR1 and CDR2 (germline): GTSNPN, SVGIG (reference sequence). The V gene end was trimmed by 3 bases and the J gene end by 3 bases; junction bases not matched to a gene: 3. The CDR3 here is CAWRWTGYTGELFF. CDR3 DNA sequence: TGTGCCTGGAGGTGGACAGGGTACACCGGGGAGCTGTTTTTT.

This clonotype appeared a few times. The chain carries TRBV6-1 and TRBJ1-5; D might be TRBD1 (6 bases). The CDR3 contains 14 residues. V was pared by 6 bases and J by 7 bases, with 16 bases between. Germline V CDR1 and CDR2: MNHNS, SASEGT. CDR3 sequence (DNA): TGTGCCAGCAGCAAAACACAGGGTCCGCAGCCCCAGCATTTT. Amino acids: CASSKTQGPQPQHF.

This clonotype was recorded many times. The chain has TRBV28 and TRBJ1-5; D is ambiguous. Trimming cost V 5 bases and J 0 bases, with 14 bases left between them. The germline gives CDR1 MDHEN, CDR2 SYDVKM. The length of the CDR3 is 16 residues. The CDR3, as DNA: TGTGCCAGCAGTCCTCACTGGATCAATAGCAATCAGCCCCAGCATTTT. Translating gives CASSPHWINSNQPQHF.

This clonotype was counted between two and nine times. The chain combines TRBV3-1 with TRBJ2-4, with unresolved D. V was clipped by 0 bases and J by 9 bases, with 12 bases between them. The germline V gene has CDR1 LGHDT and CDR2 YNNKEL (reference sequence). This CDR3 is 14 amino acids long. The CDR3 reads CASSQDSGIPIQYF. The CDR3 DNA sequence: TGTGCCAGCAGCCAAGATTCGGGCATCCCCATTCAGTACTTC.

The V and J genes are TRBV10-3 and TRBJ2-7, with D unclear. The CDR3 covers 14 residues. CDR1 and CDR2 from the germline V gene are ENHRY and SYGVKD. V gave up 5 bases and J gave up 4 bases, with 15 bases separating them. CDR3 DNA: TGTGCCATCAGTCCAGGCAAGCTTCATTACGAGCAGTACTTC. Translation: CAISPGKLHYEQYF.

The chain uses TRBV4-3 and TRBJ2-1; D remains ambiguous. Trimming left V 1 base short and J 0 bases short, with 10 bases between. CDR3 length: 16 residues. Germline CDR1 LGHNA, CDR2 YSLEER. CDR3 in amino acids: CASSQARPASYNEQFF. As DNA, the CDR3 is TGCGCCAGCAGCCAAGCTCGTCCAGCCTCCTACAATGAGCAGTTCTTC.

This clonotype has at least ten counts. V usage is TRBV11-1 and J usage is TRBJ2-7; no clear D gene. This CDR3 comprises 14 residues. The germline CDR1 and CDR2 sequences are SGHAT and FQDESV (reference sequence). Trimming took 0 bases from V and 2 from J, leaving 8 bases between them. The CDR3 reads CASSLAAEAYEQYF. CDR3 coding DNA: TGTGCCAGCAGCTTAGCGGCAGAAGCCTACGAGCAGTACTTC.

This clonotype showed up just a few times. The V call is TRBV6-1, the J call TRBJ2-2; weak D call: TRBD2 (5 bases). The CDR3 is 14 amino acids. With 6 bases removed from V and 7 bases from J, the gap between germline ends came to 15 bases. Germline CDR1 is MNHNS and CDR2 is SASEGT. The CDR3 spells CASSGVGSGGELFF. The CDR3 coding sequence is TGTGCCAGCAGCGGGGTGGGGTCCGGCGGGGAGCTGTTTTTT.

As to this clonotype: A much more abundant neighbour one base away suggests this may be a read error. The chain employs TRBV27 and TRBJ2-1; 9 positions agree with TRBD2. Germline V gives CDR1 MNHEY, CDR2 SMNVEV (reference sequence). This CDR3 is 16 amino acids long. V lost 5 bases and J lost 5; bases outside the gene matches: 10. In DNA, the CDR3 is TGTGCCAGCAGTGATCCGACCGGGACTAGCAACAATGAGCAGTTCTTC. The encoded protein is CASSDPTGTSNNEQFF.

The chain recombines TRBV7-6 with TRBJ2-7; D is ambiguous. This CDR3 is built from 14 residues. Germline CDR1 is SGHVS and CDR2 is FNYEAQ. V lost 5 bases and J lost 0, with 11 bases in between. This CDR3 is CASSPVSLSYEQYF. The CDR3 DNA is TGTGCCAGCAGCCCAGTAAGCCTCTCCTACGAGCAGTACTTC.

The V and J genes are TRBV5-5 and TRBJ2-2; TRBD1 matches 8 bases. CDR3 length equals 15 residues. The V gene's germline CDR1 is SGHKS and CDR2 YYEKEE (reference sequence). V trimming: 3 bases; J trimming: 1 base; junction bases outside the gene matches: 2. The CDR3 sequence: CASSYTGGNTGELFF. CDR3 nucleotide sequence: TGTGCCAGCAGCTACACAGGGGGGAACACCGGGGAGCTGTTTTTT. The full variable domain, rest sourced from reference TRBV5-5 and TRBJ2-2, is DAGVTQSPTHLIKTRGQQVTLRCSPISGHKSVSWYQQVLGQGPQFIFQYYEKEERGRGNFPDRFSARQFPNYSSELNVNALLLGDSALYLCASSYTGGNTGELFFGEGSRLTVL.

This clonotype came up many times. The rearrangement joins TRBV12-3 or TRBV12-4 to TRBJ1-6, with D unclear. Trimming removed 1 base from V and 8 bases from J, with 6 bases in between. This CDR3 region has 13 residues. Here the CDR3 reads CASSLDTDSPLHF. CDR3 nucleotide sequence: TGTGCCAGCAGTTTAGACACCGATTCACCCCTCCACTTT.

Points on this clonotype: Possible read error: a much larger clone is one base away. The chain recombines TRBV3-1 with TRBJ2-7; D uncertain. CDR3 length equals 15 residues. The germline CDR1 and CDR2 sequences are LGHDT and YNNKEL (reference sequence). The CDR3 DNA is TGTGCCAGCAGCCCAGGCTCGGCAAGCTCCTACGAGCGGTACTTC. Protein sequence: CASSPGSASSYERYF.